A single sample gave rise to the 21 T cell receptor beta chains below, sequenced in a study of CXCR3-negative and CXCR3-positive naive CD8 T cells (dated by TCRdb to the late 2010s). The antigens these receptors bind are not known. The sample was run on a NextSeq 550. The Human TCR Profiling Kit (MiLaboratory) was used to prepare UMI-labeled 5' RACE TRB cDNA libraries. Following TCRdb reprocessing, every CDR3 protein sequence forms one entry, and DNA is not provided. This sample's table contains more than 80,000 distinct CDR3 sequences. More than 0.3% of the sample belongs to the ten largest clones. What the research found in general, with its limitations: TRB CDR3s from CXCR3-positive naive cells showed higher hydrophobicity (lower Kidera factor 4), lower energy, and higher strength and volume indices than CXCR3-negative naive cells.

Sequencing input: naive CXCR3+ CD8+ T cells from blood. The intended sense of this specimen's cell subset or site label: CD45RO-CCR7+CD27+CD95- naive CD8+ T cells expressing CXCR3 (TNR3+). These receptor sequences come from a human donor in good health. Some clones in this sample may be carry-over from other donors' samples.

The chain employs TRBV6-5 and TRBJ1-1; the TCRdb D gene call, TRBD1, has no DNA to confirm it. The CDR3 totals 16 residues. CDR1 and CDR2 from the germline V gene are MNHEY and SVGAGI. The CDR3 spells CASSPTVTGGETEAFF.

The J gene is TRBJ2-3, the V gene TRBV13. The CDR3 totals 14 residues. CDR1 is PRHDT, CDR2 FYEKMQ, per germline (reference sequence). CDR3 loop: CASSSIRGTDTQYF.

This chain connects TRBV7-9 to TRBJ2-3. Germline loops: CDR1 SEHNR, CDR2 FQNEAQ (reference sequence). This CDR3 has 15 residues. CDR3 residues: CASSLAVADTDTQYF.

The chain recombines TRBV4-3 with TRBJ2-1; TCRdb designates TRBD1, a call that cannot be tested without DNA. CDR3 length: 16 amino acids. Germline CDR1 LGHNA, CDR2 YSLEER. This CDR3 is CASSQEWRDSYNEQFF.

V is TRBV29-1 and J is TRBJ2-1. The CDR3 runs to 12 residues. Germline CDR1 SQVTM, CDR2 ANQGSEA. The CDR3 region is CSVRTNYNEQFF.

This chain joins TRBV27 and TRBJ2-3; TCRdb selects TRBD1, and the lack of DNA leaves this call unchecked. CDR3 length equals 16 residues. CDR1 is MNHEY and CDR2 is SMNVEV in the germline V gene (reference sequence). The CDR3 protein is CATHVAGLSSTDTQYF.

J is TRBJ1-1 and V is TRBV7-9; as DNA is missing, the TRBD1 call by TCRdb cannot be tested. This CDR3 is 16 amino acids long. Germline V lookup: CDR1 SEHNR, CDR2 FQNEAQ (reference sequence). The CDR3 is CASSHLAGGFDTEAFF.

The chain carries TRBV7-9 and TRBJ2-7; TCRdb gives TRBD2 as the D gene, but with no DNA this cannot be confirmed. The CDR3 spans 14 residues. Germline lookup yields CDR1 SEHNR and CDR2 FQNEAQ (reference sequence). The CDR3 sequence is CASSTREVFDEQYF.

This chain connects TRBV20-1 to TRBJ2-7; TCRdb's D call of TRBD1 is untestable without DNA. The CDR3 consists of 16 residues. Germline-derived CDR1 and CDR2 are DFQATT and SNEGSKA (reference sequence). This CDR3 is CSAYARRTESSYEQYF.

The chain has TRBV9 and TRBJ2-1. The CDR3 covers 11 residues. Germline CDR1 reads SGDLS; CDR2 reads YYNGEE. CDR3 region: CASSVGYEQFF.

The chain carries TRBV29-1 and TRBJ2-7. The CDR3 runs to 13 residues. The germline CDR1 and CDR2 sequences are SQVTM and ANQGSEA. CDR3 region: CSFNTGESYEQYF.

CDR3 loop: CASSPPAYNEQFF. The chain links TRBV7-2 to TRBJ2-1. Germline assignment: CDR1 SGHTA and CDR2 FQGNSA. The CDR3 sequence is 13 residues long.

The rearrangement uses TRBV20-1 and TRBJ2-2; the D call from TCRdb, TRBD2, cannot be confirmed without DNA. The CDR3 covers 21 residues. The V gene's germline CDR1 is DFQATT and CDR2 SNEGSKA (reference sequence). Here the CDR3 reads CSARDPPTTTSGGWETGELFF.

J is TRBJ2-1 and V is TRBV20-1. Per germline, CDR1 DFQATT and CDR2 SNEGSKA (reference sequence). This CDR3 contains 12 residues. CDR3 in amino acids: CSAPDIYNEQFF.

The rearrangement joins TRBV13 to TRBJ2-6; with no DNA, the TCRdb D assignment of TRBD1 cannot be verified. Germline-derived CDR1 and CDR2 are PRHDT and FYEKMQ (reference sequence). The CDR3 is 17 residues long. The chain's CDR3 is CASSADRAISGANVLTF.

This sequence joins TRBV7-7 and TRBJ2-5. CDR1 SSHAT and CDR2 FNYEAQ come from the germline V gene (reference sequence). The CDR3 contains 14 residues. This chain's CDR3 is CASSLGLDQETQYF. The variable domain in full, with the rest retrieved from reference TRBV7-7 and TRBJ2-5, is GAGVSQSPRYKVTKRGQDVTLRCDPISSHATLYWYQQALGQGPEFLTYFNYEAQPDKSGLPSDRFSAERPEGSISTLTIQRTEQRDSAMYRCASSLGLDQETQYFGPGTRLLVL.

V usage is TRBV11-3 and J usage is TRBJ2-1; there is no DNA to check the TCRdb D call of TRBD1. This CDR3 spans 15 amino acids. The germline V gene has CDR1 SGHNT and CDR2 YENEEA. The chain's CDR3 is CASSPGISSAGEQFF.

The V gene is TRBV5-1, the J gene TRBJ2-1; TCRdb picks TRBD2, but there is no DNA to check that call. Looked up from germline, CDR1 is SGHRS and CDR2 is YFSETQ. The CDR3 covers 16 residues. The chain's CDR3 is CASSYHLKAGGEEQFF.

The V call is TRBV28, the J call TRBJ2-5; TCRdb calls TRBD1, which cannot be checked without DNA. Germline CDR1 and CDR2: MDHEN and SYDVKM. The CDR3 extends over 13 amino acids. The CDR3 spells CASSPSTRGTQYF.

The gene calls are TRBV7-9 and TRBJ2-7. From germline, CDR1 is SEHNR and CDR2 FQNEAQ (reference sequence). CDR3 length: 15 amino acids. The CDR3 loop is CASSISGGSSYEQYF.

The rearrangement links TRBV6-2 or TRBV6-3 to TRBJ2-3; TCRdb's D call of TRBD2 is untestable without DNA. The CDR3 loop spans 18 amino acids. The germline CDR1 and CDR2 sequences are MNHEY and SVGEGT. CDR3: CASSRATSGRLSTDTQYF.